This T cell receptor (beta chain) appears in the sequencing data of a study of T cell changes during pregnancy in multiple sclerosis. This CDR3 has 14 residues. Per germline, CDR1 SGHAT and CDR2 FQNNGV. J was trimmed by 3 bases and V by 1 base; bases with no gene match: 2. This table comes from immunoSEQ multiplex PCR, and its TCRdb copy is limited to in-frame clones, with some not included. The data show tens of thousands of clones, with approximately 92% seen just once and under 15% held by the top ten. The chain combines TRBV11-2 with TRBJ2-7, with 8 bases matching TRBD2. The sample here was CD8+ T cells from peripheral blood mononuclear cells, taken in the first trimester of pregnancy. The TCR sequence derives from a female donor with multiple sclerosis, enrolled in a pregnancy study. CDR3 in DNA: TGTGCCAGCAGCTTAGGCGGGGGGTTCTACGAGCAGTACTTC. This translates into CASSLGGGFYEQYF.